This is a list of T cell receptor beta chains from one sample in a study of cytomegalovirus exposure and HLA in healthy donors. Assay used: immunoSEQ multiplex PCR; TCRdb lists only in-frame clones, some missing. The sample is made up of around 100,000 clones, and the top ten hold 3% to 3.5% of it. The sequenced material came from PBMCs. Every receptor here comes from a woman under 40 in good health and CMV-seronegative. CDR3s include the opening cysteine and the closing phenylalanine or tryptophan. The order of the fields is V gene, D gene, J gene, CDR3 protein, CDR3 DNA. D genes are given only for firm matches.

TRBV6-5	-	TRBJ2-7	CASSSPAGLSEQYF	TGTGCCAGCAGTAGTCCCGCAGGGTTGTCTGAGCAGTACTTC
TRBV7-6	TRBD1	TRBJ1-4	CASSIDRGLSELFF	TGTGCCAGCAGTATCGACAGGGGGCTCTCAGAACTGTTTTTT
TRBV5-1	-	TRBJ1-1	CASSAPPAGLNTEAFF	TGCGCCAGCAGCGCCCCCCCGGCGGGACTGAACACTGAAGCTTTCTTT
TRBV5-1	-	TRBJ1-1	CASHHDRLKAGKIRAFF	TGCGCCAGCCACCACGACAGGCTCAAAGCCGGGAAGATACGAGCTTTCTTT
TRBV4-1	-	TRBJ2-1	CASSQERAVVDEQFF	TGCGCCAGCAGCCAAGAGAGGGCTGTAGTCGATGAGCAGTTCTTC
TRBV7-2	TRBD1	TRBJ1-3	CASSRDRGRDTIYF	TGTGCCAGCAGCCGGGACAGGGGAAGGGACACCATATATTTT
TRBV28	-	TRBJ2-7	CASKSLPDSGYDEQYF	TGTGCCAGCAAATCACTCCCGGACTCCGGGTACGACGAGCAGTACTTC
TRBV28	TRBD1	TRBJ2-7	CASLGQGVYEQYF	TGTGCCAGCCTGGGACAGGGCGTCTACGAGCAGTACTTC
TRBV6-6	-	TRBJ1-2	CASSGTPQSGYTF	TGTGCCAGCAGTGGGACTCCGCAGAGCGGCTACACCTTC
TRBV30	TRBD1	TRBJ1-2	CAWRPRDRGIYTF	TGTGCCTGGAGACCCCGGGACAGGGGGATCTACACCTTC
TRBV6-1	TRBD1	TRBJ1-1	CASSVTGVNTEAFF	TGTGCCAGCAGTGTAACAGGGGTGAACACTGAAGCTTTCTTT
TRBV4-2	-	TRBJ2-7	CASSQDLGAHYEQYF	TGTGCCAGCAGCCAAGATTTAGGAGCACACTACGAGCAGTACTTC
TRBV5-1	TRBD2	TRBJ2-2	CASSRDGGSTGELFF	TGCGCCAGCAGCCGAGACGGGGGGTCCACCGGGGAGCTGTTTTTT
TRBV9	TRBD1	TRBJ2-2	CASGGQGIRTGELFF	TGTGCCAGCGGCGGACAGGGGATTCGCACCGGGGAGCTGTTTTTT
TRBV19	-	TRBJ1-1	CASSMSRNTEAFF	TGTGCCAGTAGTATGTCCAGGAACACTGAAGCTTTCTTT
TRBV2	TRBD2	TRBJ2-1	CASSGGGYNEQFF	TGTGCCAGCAGTGGGGGGGGCTACAATGAGCAGTTCTTC
TRBV11-1	TRBD2	TRBJ2-7	CASSLRSSGRYEQYF	TGTGCCAGCAGCTTACGTTCTAGCGGGAGGTACGAGCAGTACTTC
TRBV11-2	TRBD2	TRBJ2-3	CASSLGRLLARSTDTQYF	TGTGCCAGCAGCCTCGGGCGTTTACTAGCGAGAAGCACAGATACGCAGTATTTT
TRBV7-8	-	TRBJ2-7	CASSLGLGLYEQYF	TGTGCCAGCAGCTTAGGTCTCGGACTCTACGAGCAGTACTTC
TRBV11-2	-	TRBJ1-2	CASSSARSYGYTF	TGTGCCAGCAGCTCAGCAAGGAGCTATGGCTACACCTTC
TRBV21-1	-	TRBJ2-2	CASSKGTGQGFTGELFF	TGTGCCAGCAGCAAAGGTACGGGACAGGGTTTCACCGGGGAGCTGTTTTTT
TRBV5-5	-	TRBJ2-5	CASSLGYSAGETQYF	TGTGCCAGCAGCTTGGGCTATAGCGCCGGCGAGACCCAGTACTTC
TRBV29-1	TRBD1	TRBJ2-2	CSVTGGTGELFF	TGCAGCGTGACAGGGGGCACCGGGGAGCTGTTTTTT
TRBV28	-	TRBJ2-1	CASRNSALFDEQFF	TGTGCCAGCAGGAACTCCGCCCTCTTTGATGAGCAGTTCTTC
TRBV30	TRBD1	TRBJ1-5	CAWTPWDRAGQPQHF	TGTGCCTGGACCCCATGGGACAGGGCGGGACAGCCCCAGCATTTT
TRBV5-8	-	TRBJ2-7	CASSLGGEAYEQYF	TGTGCCAGCAGCTTGGGTGGAGAGGCCTACGAGCAGTACTTC
TRBV7-3	-	TRBJ1-1	CASSSGSSNTEAFF	TGTGCCAGCAGCTCGGGTTCGTCGAACACTGAAGCTTTCTTT
TRBV4-2	-	TRBJ2-7	CASSQDHSIYEQYF	TGTGCCAGCAGCCAAGATCACAGCATCTACGAGCAGTACTTC
TRBV7-9	-	TRBJ1-5	CASSFLGDWILFNQPQHF	TGTGCCAGCAGCTTCCTAGGGGATTGGATTCTATTCAATCAGCCCCAGCATTTT
TRBV6-5	-	TRBJ2-7	CASSYSFAGANEQYF	TGTGCCAGCAGTTACTCGTTTGCAGGGGCAAACGAGCAGTACTTC
TRBV4-1	-	TRBJ2-1	CASSQAAGLRNEQFF	TGCGCCAGCAGCCAAGCCGCGGGACTTCGTAATGAGCAGTTCTTC
TRBV19	-	TRBJ1-1	CASSFSDRPYYMNTEAFF	TGTGCCAGTAGTTTTTCGGACAGACCTTATTATATGAACACTGAAGCTTTCTTT
TRBV6-5	-	TRBJ1-5	CASSTGNGNQPQHF	TGTGCCAGCAGTACAGGGAACGGCAATCAGCCCCAGCATTTT
TRBV11-2	-	TRBJ1-1	CASSFFENAMNTEAFF	TGTGCCAGCAGCTTCTTCGAGAATGCGATGAACACTGAAGCTTTCTTT
TRBV10-2	TRBD1	TRBJ1-1	CASSEGQDGGTEAFF	TGCGCCAGCAGCGAAGGACAGGACGGGGGCACTGAAGCTTTCTTT
TRBV19	-	TRBJ1-5	CASSINSYSNQPQHF	TGTGCCAGTAGTATAAATAGCTATAGCAATCAGCCCCAGCATTTT
TRBV6-1	-	TRBJ1-1	CASTGGDGSNTEAFF	TGTGCCAGCACAGGAGGGGATGGGTCGAACACTGAAGCTTTCTTT
TRBV7-9	TRBD1	TRBJ1-4	CASSLGTGANEKLFF	TGTGCCAGCAGCTTAGGCACAGGGGCGAATGAAAAACTGTTTTTT
TRBV6-4	TRBD1	TRBJ2-3	CASSDSLDRGTQYF	TGTGCCAGCAGTGACTCGCTAGACAGGGGAACGCAGTATTTT
TRBV5-1	TRBD1	TRBJ2-7	CASSLVGQGYEQYF	TGCGCCAGCAGCTTGGTAGGACAGGGCTACGAGCAGTACTTC
TRBV7-8	TRBD2	TRBJ2-3	CASAELAGGPDTQYF	TGTGCCAGCGCGGAACTAGCGGGGGGCCCGGATACGCAGTATTTT
TRBV7-9	-	TRBJ1-4	CASSSQSGWWEKLFF	TGTGCCAGCAGCTCCCAATCGGGGTGGTGGGAAAAACTGTTTTTT
TRBV5-4	TRBD1	TRBJ2-7	CASSPTRQGAEQYF	TGTGCCAGCAGCCCAACACGACAGGGGGCCGAGCAGTACTTC
TRBV9	-	TRBJ1-5	CASSAQGSNQPQHF	TGTGCCAGCAGCGCGCAGGGATCAAATCAGCCCCAGCATTTT
TRBV19	-	TRBJ1-4	CASSIGGTNEKLFF	TGTGCCAGTAGTATTGGCGGGACTAATGAAAAACTGTTTTTT